The T cell receptor (beta chain) described here comes from a study of patients and donors after allogeneic stem cell transplantation. This clonotype was counted a few times. CDR1 and CDR2 from the germline V gene are DFQATT and SNEGSKA (reference sequence). The V gene lost 2 bases and the J gene lost 2 bases, with 7 bases spanning the gap. The CDR3 runs 13 residues. MiXCR, run by TCRdb on the RT-PCR reads, gives a single entry per CDR3 protein. The profile shows about 410,000 distinct CDR3 sequences, around 15% of them singletons. The sequence was obtained from a human donor who was either an allogeneic HSCT recipient or a stem cell or donor lymphocyte infusion donor (not recorded which). It is not recorded whose cells these are; they may come from a transplant donor. Material: blood, either unsorted or a sorted T cell fraction (not recorded which). V usage is TRBV20-1 and J usage is TRBJ2-1; D not resolved. The CDR3 here is CSARTVAYNEQFF. CDR3 DNA sequence: TGCAGTGCTAGAACCGTGGCCTACAATGAGCAGTTCTTC.